Listed below are T cell receptor beta chains from one sample, sequenced in a study of blood T cells in healthy people across ages. TCRdb reanalysed the 5' RACE reads using MiXCR and keeps one entry per CDR3 protein. The table records under 800,000 distinct CDR3 sequences, under 25% of them present only once. The source material was blood. The source of these receptors is a man between 65 and 85 years old in good health. The CDR3 runs from the conserved cysteine through the conserved F or W. D genes are given only for firm matches. Clone size is given for some rows only: seen once, a few or many times, or a class if the clone is expanded.

>TRBV20-1|TRBJ2-3|.|few
TGCAGTGCTAGCGTCTTGCGGAGCGGAGGTACGCAGTGTTTT
CSASVLRSGGTQCF
>TRBV10-3|TRBJ2-1|.|few
TGTGCCATCAGTGGGGGAAGCGATGAGCAGTTCTTC
CAISGGSDEQFF
>TRBV5-5|TRBJ1-3|.|few
TGTGCCAGCAGCGGAGGGGCCCGGAGCTCTGGAAACACCATATATTTT
CASSGGARSSGNTIYF
>TRBV5-1|TRBJ2-1|TRBD2|.
TGCGCCAGCAGCAAACTAGCGGGGGTACTCAATGAGCAGTTCTTC
CASSKLAGVLNEQFF
>TRBV29-1|TRBJ2-5|.|few
TGCAGCGTTGGGGTTTCAGGGAGAGGGGAGACCCAGTACTTC
CSVGVSGRGETQYF
>TRBV2|TRBJ2-3|.|few
TGTGCCAGCTCTGCGGGACTCCCAGATACGCAGTATTTT
CASSAGLPDTQYF
>TRBV29-1|TRBJ1-2|.|.
TGCAGCGTGGGGGGACGGAACCTGAACTATGGCTACACCTTC
CSVGGRNLNYGYTF
>TRBV29-1|TRBJ2-1|.|.
TGCAGCGCCGAGCGGACAGATTACAATGAGCAGTTCTTC
CSAERTDYNEQFF
>TRBV27|TRBJ2-6|.|few
TGTGCCAGCAAACGTCAACAGGGAACTGGGGCCAACGTCCTGACTTTC
CASKRQQGTGANVLTF
>TRBV29-1|TRBJ2-7|TRBD1|once
TGCAGCGTTAAGGGGGCCCCCTACGAGCAGTACTTC
CSVKGAPYEQYF
>TRBV10-3|TRBJ2-5|.|many
TGTGCCATCAGTGAGTCGAGAATAGGGTGGGTCCAAGAGACCCAGTACTTC
CAISESRIGWVQETQYF
>TRBV20-1|TRBJ1-1|.|.
TGCAGTGCCCGGGACCCCGGGGGTACTGAAGCTTTCTTT
CSARDPGGTEAFF